The 17 T cell receptor beta chains listed next were all sequenced from one sample in a study of T cells in Graves' hyperthyroidism and ophthalmopathy (dated by TCRdb to between 2018 and 2021). The method behind the library was multiplex PCR. The instrument given in TCRdb is Illumina HiSeq 2000. The TCR beta CDR3 regions were amplified from RNA transcripts. For the first round of RT-PCR on the TCR CDR3, the HTBI primer set was used together with the Qiagen OneStep RT-PCR kit. TCRdb reprocessed the public reads (quality trimming at Q25 with fastp, clone calling with MiXCR) and kept in-frame beta chains. Rows are unified per CDR3 protein, each entry keeping the most common DNA and genes. In all, the sample holds 360,000 or so distinct CDR3 sequences, and 15% to 20% of those were seen once. About 3.5% of the sample is in the top ten clones. Sequenced: blood. These receptors originate from a woman aged 18-35 years with Graves' hyperthyroidism.

This clonotype came up many times. V and J are TRBV5-6 and TRBJ2-7; the D gene is possibly TRBD1 (5 bases). Germline V gives CDR1 SGHDT, CDR2 YYEEEE. CDR3 length: 14 amino acids. V dropped 4 bases and J dropped 5 bases, with 16 bases sitting between them. The CDR3 coding sequence is TGTGCCAGCAGCCTTGGCAGGGTTCAGGACGAGCAGTACTTC. It yields the protein CASSLGRVQDEQYF.

This clonotype has at least ten counts. The rearrangement links TRBV20-1 to TRBJ1-2; 9 nucleotides match TRBD1. CDR3 size: 17 residues. The germline V gene encodes CDR1 DFQATT and CDR2 SNEGSKA (reference sequence). V lost 3 bases, J lost 3 bases, and 14 bases stayed unmatched. In nucleotides, the CDR3 is TGCAGTGCTAGGCCCTCCGAGGGACAGGGACGGTACTATGGCTACACCTTC. It codes for CSARPSEGQGRYYGYTF.

This clonotype was counted many times. CDR3 protein: CATADRWNQPQHF. As DNA, the CDR3 is TGTGCCACTGCGGACAGGTGGAATCAGCCCCAGCATTTT. The genes are TRBV15 and TRBJ1-5; 7 bases line up with TRBD1. Germline lookup yields CDR1 LNHNV and CDR2 YYDKDF (reference sequence). The length of the CDR3 is 13 residues. J gave up 4 bases and V 9 bases, and 6 bases lay outside the gene matches.

This clonotype was observed many times. The chain joins TRBV6-2 or TRBV6-3 to TRBJ1-2; 11 bases line up with TRBD1. Trimming cost V 6 bases and J 6 bases; bases outside gene matches: 12. The germline V gene has CDR1 MNHEY and CDR2 SVGEGT. The CDR3 spans 16 residues. The CDR3 loop is CASSYRPGQGADGYTF. In DNA form, the CDR3 reads TGTGCCAGCAGCTACCGCCCCGGACAGGGGGCAGATGGCTACACCTTC.

This clonotype has ten or more counts. The genes are TRBV20-1 and TRBJ2-7, with TRBD1 matching 7 bases. Trimming cost V 0 bases and J 0 bases; bases outside gene matches: 5. Germline CDR1 reads DFQATT; CDR2 reads SNEGSKA (reference sequence). This CDR3 is built from 15 residues. The CDR3 sequence: CSARDLRDSSYEQYF. The CDR3, as DNA: TGCAGTGCTAGAGATCTTCGGGACAGCTCCTACGAGCAGTACTTC.

This clonotype was detected many times. This sequence joins TRBV6-5 and TRBJ1-5, with D perhaps TRBD1 (6 bases). V was cut by 2 bases and J by 8 bases, with 13 bases left in between. Germline-derived CDR1 and CDR2 are MNHEY and SVGAGI. This CDR3 region has 14 residues. CDR3 sequence: CASSYRGGLEPQHF. Here the CDR3 DNA reads TGTGCCAGCAGTTACCGGGGGGGCTTGGAGCCCCAGCATTTT.

This clonotype was seen many times. This rearrangement joins TRBV5-1 to TRBJ1-2; D is possibly TRBD1 (5 bases). CDR3 length: 14 amino acids. Trimming took 6 bases from V and 2 from J, leaving 14 bases between them. The germline CDR1 and CDR2 sequences are SGHRS and YFSETQ. CDR3 bases: TGCGCCAGCACCCTTGGGGGAAAAAACTATGGCTACACCTTC. Amino acids: CASTLGGKNYGYTF.

The chain combines TRBV20-1 with TRBJ2-2; 8 bases fit TRBD2. CDR1 DFQATT and CDR2 SNEGSKA come from the germline V gene (reference sequence). V was clipped by 3 bases and J by 6 bases; unmatched bases: 0. The CDR3 has 12 residues. The CDR3 loop is CSARGLAGELFF. The CDR3, as DNA: TGCAGTGCTAGGGGACTAGCCGGGGAGCTGTTTTTT.

This clonotype was counted at least ten times. This chain uses TRBV7-2 with TRBJ1-1; D is unresolved. The CDR3 consists of 15 residues. Germline V gene sequence: CDR1 SGHTA, CDR2 FQGNSA. V was clipped by 0 bases and J by 2 bases, with 10 bases between them. CDR3 amino acids: CASSLATTVNTEAFF. The CDR3 coding sequence is TGTGCCAGCAGCTTAGCGACCACAGTCAACACTGAAGCTTTCTTT.

This chain connects TRBV6-1 to TRBJ1-5; D call uncertain. This CDR3 spans 15 amino acids. Germline V gives CDR1 MNHNS, CDR2 SASEGT. V lost 1 base and J 4 bases, leaving 11 bases between the germline ends. The CDR3 DNA reads as TGTGCCAGCAGTGAAGGAAGCGGAATTAATCAGCCCCAGCATTTT. It yields the protein CASSEGSGINQPQHF.

This clonotype was counted at least ten times. The rearrangement links TRBV28 to TRBJ2-4, with unresolved D. The germline V gene encodes CDR1 MDHEN and CDR2 SYDVKM. CDR3 length: 13 amino acids. Deletions cut 3 bases from V and 8 bases from J, with 11 bases between. CDR3 DNA sequence: TGTGCCAGCAGTTTGCCTCTTGGATACATTCAGTACTTC. It encodes CASSLPLGYIQYF. Full variable domain (remainder filled in from reference TRBV28 and TRBJ2-4): DVKVTQSSRYLVKRTGEKVFLECVQDMDHENMFWYRQDPGLGLRLIYFSYDVKMKEKGDIPEGYSVSREKKERFSLILESASTNQTSMYLCASSLPLGYIQYFGAGTRLSVL.

This chain uses TRBV6-1 with TRBJ1-6; D uncertain. V was clipped by 0 bases and J by 15 bases, with 9 bases between them. The length of the CDR3 is 12 residues. The V gene's germline CDR1 is MNHNS and CDR2 SASEGT. The CDR3, as DNA: TGTGCCAGCAGTGAAGCTTTTTCTCTCCTCCACTTT. It is translated as CASSEAFSLLHF.

The chain employs TRBV15 and TRBJ1-3; D uncertain. V shed 0 bases and J shed 1 base, with 7 bases lying between them. This CDR3 has 15 amino acids. Germline values: CDR1 LNHNV, CDR2 YYDKDF (reference sequence). CDR3 region: CATSRDPGSGNTIYF. Written as DNA, the CDR3 is TGTGCCACCAGCAGAGATCCCGGATCTGGAAACACCATATATTTT.

This rearrangement joins TRBV20-1 to TRBJ2-3; 10 nucleotides match TRBD2. CDR3 size: 15 residues. Germline CDR1 is DFQATT and CDR2 is SNEGSKA (reference sequence). Trimming removed 2 bases from V and 4 bases from J; junction bases left unmatched: 6. DNA of the CDR3: TGCAGTGCTAGAACCAGCGGGGGGGCCCCAGATACGCAGTATTTT. This encodes CSARTSGGAPDTQYF.

This clonotype was counted many times. The gene calls are TRBV2 and TRBJ2-7; D is ambiguous. Trimming stripped 7 bases from V and 2 bases from J, with 12 bases between. This CDR3 region has 13 residues. Per germline, CDR1 SNHLY and CDR2 FYNNEI. The CDR3 nucleotides read TGTGCCAGCACTCAGGACGTAACCTACGAGCAGTACTTC. This sequence encodes CASTQDVTYEQYF.

This clonotype was seen repeatedly, ten times or more. The chain links TRBV5-6 to TRBJ2-7, with D maybe TRBD2 (6 bases). Germline V gene lookup returns CDR1 SGHDT and CDR2 YYEEEE. This CDR3 region has 15 residues. The V and J ends lost 2 bases and 6 bases respectively, with 18 bases between them. CDR3 coding DNA: TGTGCCAGCAGCTTTTTCGGGGGTAGAGTAAGCGAGCAGTACTTC. As protein: CASSFFGGRVSEQYF.

This clonotype was seen repeatedly, ten times or more. The rearrangement joins TRBV24-1 to TRBJ1-2, with TRBD1 as a possible D gene (6 bases). V was pared by 4 bases and J by 3 bases, with 14 bases between. CDR3 length equals 15 residues. CDR1 and CDR2 (germline): KGHDR, SFDVKD. CDR3 protein: CATSDPGSGDYGYTF. CDR3 nucleotide sequence: TGTGCCACCAGTGACCCTGGATCAGGGGACTATGGCTACACCTTC.